The 10 T cell receptor beta chains below were found in one sample sequenced in a study of shared clonotypes between healthy human individuals. Profiled with immunoSEQ multiplex PCR; TCRdb holds only in-frame clones, not every one. The sample holds 2.5 million or so clones, roughly 92% seen once. The sequenced sample was naive CD4+ T cells sorted from blood. Subset given: CD45RA+ positively selected. Source of these receptors: a man aged 18 to 30 in good health.

This CDR3 reads CASSFNTGGQGNYGYTF. CDR3 in DNA: TGTGCCAGCAGTTTTAATACGGGGGGGCAGGGTAACTATGGCTACACCTTC. This chain uses TRBV27 with TRBJ1-2, with a possible D match to TRBD1 (6 bases). From germline, CDR1 is MNHEY and CDR2 SMNVEV (reference sequence). This CDR3 contains 17 residues. The V gene lost 3 bases and the J gene lost 1 base, with 18 bases spanning the gap.

The CDR3 nucleotides read TGTGCCAGCAGCACCATGGTCCGGCCAGGACAGGGCTACGAGCAGTACTTC. This encodes CASSTMVRPGQGYEQYF. V is TRBV21-1 and J is TRBJ2-7; whether TRBD1, the table's D call, matches the DNA was not checked. TRBV21-1 is flagged as a pseudogene. This CDR3 comprises 17 residues.

CDR3 loop: CASSEYPDGDNEQFF. The CDR3 DNA reads as TGTGCCAGCAGTGAATATCCAGACGGCGACAATGAGCAGTTCTTC. The rearrangement uses TRBV25-1 and TRBJ2-1; D gene ambiguous. CDR3 size: 15 residues. Trimming pared 0 bases from V and 5 bases from J, leaving 11 bases between. CDR1 MGHDK and CDR2 SYGVNS come from the germline V gene.

The J gene is TRBJ2-5, the V gene TRBV11-2; no clear D. This CDR3 region has 16 residues. CDR1 and CDR2 (germline): SGHAT, FQNNGV. V lost 1 base to trimming and J lost 7 bases, with 19 bases between them. CDR3 coding DNA: TGTGCCAGCAGCTTAGTCGACCTGGGCCGGCGTTGGACCCAGTACTTC. Translated: CASSLVDLGRRWTQYF. The full variable domain, in which reference TRBV11-2 and TRBJ2-5 provide the parts outside the CDR3, is EAGVAQSPRYKIIEKRQSVAFWCNPISGHATLYWYQQILGQGPKLLIQFQNNGVVDDSQLPKDRFSAERLKGVDSTLKIQPAKLEDSAVYLCASSLVDLGRRWTQYFGPGTRLLVL.

CDR3 region: CASSQEATGGGYGYTF. CDR3 DNA sequence: TGCGCCAGCAGCCAAGAGGCGACAGGGGGAGGGTATGGCTACACCTTC. V is TRBV4-1 and J is TRBJ1-2, with TRBD1 matching over 9 bases. J was trimmed by 5 bases and V by 0 bases; bases with no gene match: 7. Germline V gives CDR1 MGHRA, CDR2 YSYEKL. The CDR3 covers 16 residues.

The chain combines TRBV6-1 with TRBJ1-6; D uncertain. Trimming cost V 4 bases and J 7 bases, with 11 bases left between them. The V gene's germline CDR1 is MNHNS and CDR2 SASEGT. The CDR3 is 14 residues long. Written as DNA, the CDR3 is TGTGCCAGCAGTGGGGTCGAGGCGAATTCACCCCTCCACTTT. This translates into CASSGVEANSPLHF.

The rearrangement links TRBV5-7 to TRBJ2-7, with 8 bases identical to TRBD1. TRBV5-7 is filed as an ORF, its function uncertain. This CDR3 is built from 18 residues. Trimming removed 0 bases from V and 2 bases from J; junction bases left unmatched: 13. As DNA, the CDR3 is TGTGCCAGCAGCTTGGGACAGGGGAGGCGCAGGTCTCCCTACGAGCAGTACTTC. Amino acid sequence: CASSLGQGRRRSPYEQYF.

The CDR3 DNA reads as TGTGCCAGCAGCTTAGGCCTAGGACCGAACACTGAAGCTTTCTTT. Translated, it gives CASSLGLGPNTEAFF. The chain has TRBV13 and TRBJ1-1; no reliable D call. CDR1 PRHDT and CDR2 FYEKMQ come from the germline V gene (reference sequence). CDR3 length: 15 residues. V was clipped by 0 bases and J by 1 base, with 9 bases between them.

To note about this clone: The identical CDR3 is also encoded by other nucleotide sequences in the sample. The rearrangement joins TRBV5-1 to TRBJ2-3, with D unclear. CDR1 is SGHRS and CDR2 is YFSETQ in the germline V gene. The V end was cut by 0 bases, the J end by 3 bases, with 5 bases between. This CDR3 is 13 amino acids long. The CDR3 region is CASSLAPTDTQYF. CDR3 bases: TGCGCCAGCAGCTTGGCGCCGACAGATACGCAGTATTTT. Filled out from reference TRBV5-1 and TRBJ2-3, the complete variable domain reads KAGVTQTPRYLIKTRGQQVTLSCSPISGHRSVSWYQQTPGQGLQFLFEYFSETQRNKGNFPGRFSGRQFSNSRSEMNVSTLELGDSALYLCASSLAPTDTQYFGPGTRLTVL.

The chain links TRBV18 to TRBJ2-1, with 7 bases aligning to TRBD1. Trimming at V came to 3 bases and at J to 5 bases, leaving 7 bases not matched to a gene. This CDR3 contains 15 residues. CDR1 KGHSH and CDR2 LQKENI come from the germline V gene. CDR3 region: CASSPPGQVNNEQFF. In nucleotides, the CDR3 is TGTGCCAGCTCACCGCCAGGACAGGTGAACAATGAGCAGTTCTTC. Full variable domain (outside the CDR3, taken from reference TRBV18 and TRBJ2-1): NAGVMQNPRHLVRRRGQEARLRCSPMKGHSHVYWYRQLPEEGLKFMVYLQKENIIDESGMPKERFSAEFPKEGPSILRIQQVVRGDSAAYFCASSPPGQVNNEQFFGPGTRLTVL.